These 26 T cell receptor beta chains share one sample of origin, sequenced in a study of control samples from healthy donors and cancer patients. The method was immunoSEQ multiplex PCR; TCRdb's version includes in-frame clones alone and lacks a portion of them. The profile shows about 230,000 clones, around 79% of them singletons. Specimen: PBMCs. The source is a woman in her sixties or seventies with lung cancer.

The genes are TRBV30 and TRBJ2-1; D is unresolved. V gave up 2 bases and J gave up 9 bases, with 14 bases separating them. The CDR3 has 13 amino acids. Germline-derived CDR1 and CDR2 are GTSNPN and SVGIG (reference sequence). The CDR3 DNA reads TGTGCCTGGAGTCCCGGATTGTTAGTTGAGCAGTTCTTC. Amino acids: CAWSPGLLVEQFF.

J is TRBJ2-2 and V is TRBV9; D is perhaps TRBD1 (6 bases). Germline CDR1 SGDLS, CDR2 YYNGEE. This CDR3 is built from 14 residues. V lost 3 bases and J lost 8, with 14 bases in between. The CDR3 protein is CASSAQGFEGELFF. The DNA of the CDR3 is TGTGCCAGCAGCGCGCAGGGGTTCGAGGGGGAGCTGTTTTTT.

This chain connects TRBV6-2 or TRBV6-3 to TRBJ1-1; 7 bases fit TRBD1. J was trimmed by 5 bases and V by 2 bases; bases with no gene match: 5. Germline assignment: CDR1 MNHEY and CDR2 SVGEGT. The CDR3 spans 14 residues. Here the CDR3 DNA reads TGTGCCAGCAGTTACAGGGGGCGCGGGACTGAAGCTTTCTTT. It specifies CASSYRGRGTEAFF.

The J gene is TRBJ2-7, the V gene TRBV2; D unclear. This CDR3 is built from 16 residues. V dropped 4 bases and J dropped 5 bases, with 21 bases sitting between them. Per germline, CDR1 SNHLY and CDR2 FYNNEI. The CDR3 region is CASSVSESRLVDEQYF. CDR3 DNA: TGTGCCAGCAGTGTGTCCGAGTCTAGATTAGTCGACGAGCAGTACTTC.

The rearrangement uses TRBV5-1 and TRBJ2-1; 12 bases match TRBD2. With 4 bases clipped from V and 5 bases from J, the junction kept 10 bases outside the gene matches. The CDR3 runs to 17 residues. CDR1 and CDR2 (germline): SGHRS, YFSETQ. CDR3 in amino acids: CASSPAGLAGTDNEQFF. DNA of the CDR3: TGCGCCAGCAGCCCGGCCGGACTAGCGGGGACCGACAATGAGCAGTTCTTC.

The chain recombines TRBV5-5 with TRBJ1-6; TRBD1 matches 9 bases. Per the germline V gene, CDR1 is SGHKS and CDR2 is YYEKEE (reference sequence). J gave up 7 bases and V 3 bases, and 5 bases lay outside the gene matches. This CDR3 has 15 amino acids. The CDR3 is CASSSTGGLNSPLHF. The CDR3 DNA is TGTGCCAGCAGCTCGACAGGGGGTCTAAATTCACCCCTCCACTTT. The variable domain in full, with the rest retrieved from reference TRBV5-5 and TRBJ1-6, is DAGVTQSPTHLIKTRGQQVTLRCSPISGHKSVSWYQQVLGQGPQFIFQYYEKEERGRGNFPDRFSARQFPNYSSELNVNALLLGDSALYLCASSSTGGLNSPLHFGNGTRLTVT.

With regard to this clone: Other DNA variants within this sample encode the same CDR3. CDR3 sequence (DNA): TGTGCCAGCAGCTCGACTGGAGGGGAGACCCAGTACTTC. The encoded protein is CASSSTGGETQYF. The chain joins TRBV7-9 to TRBJ2-5; the D gene is possibly TRBD2 (6 bases). The CDR3 runs 13 residues. The germline V gene encodes CDR1 SEHNR and CDR2 FQNEAQ (reference sequence). With 4 bases removed from V and 5 bases from J, the gap between germline ends came to 11 bases.

This rearrangement joins TRBV7-3 to TRBJ2-1, with a possible D match to TRBD1 (7 bases). Deletions cut 2 bases from V and 14 bases from J, with 10 bases between. From germline, CDR1 is SGHTA and CDR2 FQGTGA. This CDR3 is built from 11 residues. The CDR3 sequence is CASSLGGGKFF. Here the CDR3 DNA reads TGTGCCAGCAGCTTAGGAGGGGGCAAGTTCTTC.

The table lists this clone with a few counts. This chain connects TRBV20-1 to TRBJ1-1; D gene ambiguous. Germline CDR1 and CDR2: DFQATT and SNEGSKA (reference sequence). Trimming left V 4 bases short and J 7 bases short, with 10 bases between. The CDR3 loop spans 11 amino acids. CDR3 amino acids: CSATEKVEAFF. The CDR3 nucleotides are TGCAGTGCTACGGAGAAGGTTGAAGCTTTCTTT.

This chain uses TRBV12-3 or TRBV12-4 with TRBJ1-1; D is unclear. The CDR3 sequence is 13 residues long. Trimming shortened V by 3 bases and J by 0 bases, and 5 bases separated the two germline ends. As DNA, the CDR3 is TGTGCCAGCAGTTTGATGGTGAACACTGAAGCTTTCTTT. Translation: CASSLMVNTEAFF.

V usage is TRBV12-5 and J usage is TRBJ2-7, with 7 bases lining up with TRBD1. The CDR3 sequence is 13 residues long. Germline loops: CDR1 LGHNT, CDR2 FRNRAP. V shed 6 bases and J 1 base; nucleotides not matched to a gene: 3. The CDR3: CASGRQGSYEQYF. The CDR3 DNA is TGTGCTAGTGGACGACAGGGATCCTACGAGCAGTACTTC.

The rearrangement uses TRBV6-1 and TRBJ1-4; TRBD1 might be the D (6 bases). There are 15 residues in the CDR3. V dropped 1 base and J dropped 4 bases, with 10 bases sitting between them. Germline V gene data show CDR1 as MNHNS and CDR2 as SASEGT. The CDR3 nucleotides are TGTGCCAGCAGTGAAGTAACAGGGTTTAATGAAAAACTGTTTTTT. It encodes CASSEVTGFNEKLFF.

The chain links TRBV5-1 to TRBJ1-1, with D perhaps matching TRBD1 (5 bases). The V gene lost 3 bases and the J gene lost 0 bases, with 15 bases spanning the gap. Germline V gene lookup returns CDR1 SGHRS and CDR2 YFSETQ. CDR3 length: 16 residues. DNA for the CDR3: TGCGCCAGCAGCTCGGACATCGCGGCGATGAACACTGAAGCTTTCTTT. Translation: CASSSDIAAMNTEAFF.

DNA of the CDR3: TGTGCCAGCAGATCTGAGGGCAATCAGCCCCAGCATTTT. This sequence encodes CASRSEGNQPQHF. The chain is built from TRBV28 and TRBJ1-5; D not certain. The CDR3 is 13 residues long. V was clipped by 6 bases and J by 2 bases, with 8 bases between them. Germline V gene lookup returns CDR1 MDHEN and CDR2 SYDVKM. Together with reference TRBV28 and TRBJ1-5, the CDR3 gives the full variable domain: DVKVTQSSRYLVKRTGEKVFLECVQDMDHENMFWYRQDPGLGLRLIYFSYDVKMKEKGDIPEGYSVSREKKERFSLILESASTNQTSMYLCASRSEGNQPQHFGDGTRLSIL.

The genes are TRBV11-2 and TRBJ2-7; the D gene could be TRBD1 or TRBD2 (5 bases each). Trimming pared 1 base from V and 3 bases from J, leaving 10 bases between. Germline assignment: CDR1 SGHAT and CDR2 FQNNGV. The CDR3 is made up of 14 amino acids. The CDR3 loop reads CASSLGTRGYEQYF. The CDR3 DNA reads TGTGCCAGCAGCTTAGGGACACGGGGCTACGAGCAGTACTTC.

As for this clone: Other nucleotide sequences from this sample produce the same CDR3. This chain links TRBV5-1 with TRBJ2-5; tentative D call: TRBD2 (5 bases). CDR3 size: 17 residues. Trimming took 0 bases from V and 5 from J, leaving 20 bases between them. From germline, CDR1 is SGHRS and CDR2 YFSETQ. The CDR3 spells CASSLGVGNTLGETQYF. The CDR3 bases are TGCGCCAGCAGCTTGGGAGTCGGGAACACCCTTGGGGAGACCCAGTACTTC. Complete variable domain (other parts from reference TRBV5-1 and TRBJ2-5): KAGVTQTPRYLIKTRGQQVTLSCSPISGHRSVSWYQQTPGQGLQFLFEYFSETQRNKGNFPGRFSGRQFSNSRSEMNVSTLELGDSALYLCASSLGVGNTLGETQYFGPGTRLLVL.

This clone has more than one count but fewer than ten. The rearrangement joins TRBV5-1 to TRBJ2-1; 12 nucleotides line up with TRBD2. Germline CDR1 is SGHRS and CDR2 is YFSETQ. The CDR3 totals 16 residues. The V segment lost 3 bases and the J segment 0 bases; nucleotides outside the gene matches: 1. CDR3 sequence reads: CASSSTSGSSYNEQFF. CDR3 coding DNA: TGCGCCAGCAGCTCGACTAGCGGGAGCTCCTACAATGAGCAGTTCTTC.

The V gene is TRBV11-2, the J gene TRBJ2-1; D remains unclear. There are 15 residues in the CDR3. V was trimmed by 3 bases and J by 6 bases, leaving 15 bases between them. Germline V gene sequence: CDR1 SGHAT, CDR2 FQNNGV. Here the CDR3 DNA reads TGTGCCAGCAGCTTGAACGCGCTATTACTCAATGAGCAGTTCTTC. Protein sequence: CASSLNALLLNEQFF.

The chain has TRBV2 and TRBJ1-2; D unclear. The V gene lost 7 bases and the J gene lost 5 bases, with 11 bases spanning the gap. Looked up from germline, CDR1 is SNHLY and CDR2 is FYNNEI. The CDR3 is made up of 12 amino acids. The CDR3 spells CASTQVKYGYTF. The CDR3 DNA reads as TGTGCCAGCACCCAGGTGAAGTATGGCTACACCTTC.

The V gene is TRBV5-4, the J gene TRBJ1-3; D might be TRBD1 (5 bases). The CDR3 is 16 residues long. Germline CDR1 is SGHNT and CDR2 is YYREEE (reference sequence). Trimming took 0 bases from V and 0 from J, leaving 10 bases between them. Here the CDR3 DNA reads TGTGCCAGCAGCTTGGGGGACGCACTCTCTGGAAACACCATATATTTT. Protein sequence: CASSLGDALSGNTIYF. The full variable domain, completed using reference TRBV5-4 and TRBJ1-3, is ETGVTQSPTHLIKTRGQQVTLRCSSQSGHNTVSWYQQALGQGPQFIFQYYREEENGRGNFPPRFSGLQFPNYSSELNVNALELDDSALYLCASSLGDALSGNTIYFGEGSWLTVV.

The CDR3 coding sequence is TGTGCCAGCAGCTCCGATCCAGCGGTCGGGACCGGGGAGCTGTTTTTT. Translation: CASSSDPAVGTGELFF. This chain joins TRBV5-4 and TRBJ2-2, with a tentative D call TRBD2 (5 bases). CDR3 length: 16 amino acids. Germline CDR1 SGHNT, CDR2 YYREEE (reference sequence). V was shortened by 3 bases and J by 5 bases, with 17 bases between the two germline ends.

The chain employs TRBV7-8 and TRBJ2-7; TRBD1 is a possible D gene (6 bases). The CDR3 has 15 residues. Germline values: CDR1 SGHVS, CDR2 FQNEAQ. V was cut by 5 bases and J by 5 bases, with 19 bases left in between. The DNA for the CDR3 is TGTGCCAGCAGCGCCCGGACCAGGGGCCCCCACGAGCAGTACTTC. Its translation: CASSARTRGPHEQYF.

This sequence joins TRBV7-8 and TRBJ2-7; 11 bases agree with TRBD2. This CDR3 region has 16 residues. V gave up 5 bases and J gave up 1 base; unmatched junction bases: 7. From germline, CDR1 is SGHVS and CDR2 FQNEAQ. CDR3 in DNA: TGTGCCAGCAGCCCTAGGACTAGCGGGCTTTCCTACGAGCAGTACTTC. As protein: CASSPRTSGLSYEQYF.

The chain carries TRBV18 and TRBJ2-2, with TRBD2 as a possible D gene (6 bases). The CDR3 runs to 14 residues. CDR1 is KGHSH and CDR2 is LQKENI in the germline V gene. Deletions cut 3 bases from V and 8 bases from J, with 13 bases between. CDR3 bases: TGTGCCAGCTCACCGGGACTGAAAGAGGGGGAGCTGTTTTTT. This gives the protein CASSPGLKEGELFF.

This chain connects TRBV4-1 to TRBJ1-2, with TRBD1 matching over 9 bases. J lost 3 bases, V lost 2 bases, and 13 bases had no gene match. The CDR3 length is 18 residues. The germline V gene has CDR1 MGHRA and CDR2 YSYEKL. The CDR3 bases are TGCGCCAGCAGCCAATCCACCGGGACAGGGTTGGTACACTATGGCTACACCTTC. Protein sequence: CASSQSTGTGLVHYGYTF.

V gene TRBV19 combines with J gene TRBJ1-5; D might be TRBD1 (5 bases). The CDR3 is 16 residues long. Looked up from germline, CDR1 is LNHDA and CDR2 is SQIVND (reference sequence). V dropped 2 bases and J dropped 8 bases, with 19 bases sitting between them. The CDR3 nucleotides read TGTGCCAGTAGTATATTACCCCCCGGTGTCAGGGAGCCCCAGCATTTT. Translating gives CASSILPPGVREPQHF. Based on the CDR3 plus reference TRBV19 and TRBJ1-5, the full variable domain is DGGITQSPKYLFRKEGQNVTLSCEQNLNHDAMYWYRQDPGQGLRLIYYSQIVNDFQKGDIAEGYSVSREKKESFPLTVTSAQKNPTAFYLCASSILPPGVREPQHFGDGTRLSIL.